Reported below is one TCR beta chain. The antigen remains unidentified. This record belongs to a study of T cells in Graves' hyperthyroidism and ophthalmopathy. Overall study findings and caveats: Appearing also in blood were most of the thyroid clonotypes expanded above 0.001. From stable hyperthyroidism, ophthalmopathy was set apart by a 13 V-J model.

Criteria for exclusion of patients were uncontrolled infection, other autoimmune disease, pregnancy or lactation. Germline CDR1 is SGHRS and CDR2 is YFSETQ. CDR3 size: 16 residues. The J segment lost 3 bases and the V segment lost 4 bases, leaving 11 bases of the junction unmatched. The TCR beta CDR3 regions underwent amplification using RNA transcripts as the source. The HTBI primer set was used in a first-round RT-PCR of the TCR CDR3. From the multiplex PCR reads, TCRdb called clonotypes with MiXCR, one entry per CDR3 protein. The table records 560,000 or so distinct CDR3 sequences, roughly 50% of them present only once.

Sequenced sample: peripheral blood or thyroid tissue (not recorded which). This sequence originates from a woman between 18 and 30 years old with Graves' hyperthyroidism. The chain combines TRBV5-1 with TRBJ2-7; 9 bases are shared with TRBD2. The CDR3 region is CASSQVPAREGYEQYF. CDR3 in DNA: TGCGCCAGCAGCCAAGTGCCCGCGCGGGAGGGCTACGAGCAGTACTTC.